This TCR beta chain emerged from a study of regulatory T cells in long-lasting Graves disease (dated by TCRdb to about 2021). With respect to the entire study: Antithyroid drugs had been taken for less than 3 months by newly diagnosed Graves' disease patients. A total of some 35 samples underwent TCR sequencing, from roughly 13 patients with persistent Graves' disease and about 20 patients with newly diagnosed Graves' disease. Persistent Graves' disease patients were compared with newly diagnosed Graves' disease patients by peripheral blood TCR sequencing and RNA sequencing. The study was conducted in China and was registered as a clinical trial. Here is what the overall study found, with its caveats: More public clonotypes were shared among persistent patients (roughly 2,700) than among newly diagnosed patients (roughly 1,000). Lower TCR Shannon entropy and fewer highly expanded clones were observed in persistent Graves' disease patients than in newly diagnosed patients, which suggested clonal expansion. Persistent disease showed preferential use of TRBV28, TRBJ1-2 and TRBJ2-5, whereas newly diagnosed disease favored TRBV20-1 and TRBJ2-1. Only peripheral blood was studied, because thyroid tissue, the primary lesion, was inaccessible. The authors noted that the small sample size was a limitation that may lower accuracy. Sequencing and analysis were limited to the TCR beta chain.

At least ten counts were recorded for this clonotype. The antigen it recognizes is unknown. No quality values exist for individual bases; no much larger clone is one base distant. The time point label, as the study defines it: newly diagnosed GD, antithyroid drugs for less than 3 months. For both TCR sequencing and RNA sequencing, RNA was extracted from PBMCs in TRIzol. Graves' disease was diagnosed according to American Thyroid Association guidelines. Patients for the study were recruited at an endocrinology department in Xi'an, China. Each patient gave 7 to 9.5 milliliters of peripheral blood, collected in an EDTA anticoagulant tube. PBMCs were isolated by Ficoll Paque Plus density gradient separation without further T cell sorting. RNA quality was checked with an Agilent 2100 Bioanalyzer and agarose gel, and concentration with a NanoDrop 2000. Trimming takes 7 bases from V and 3 bases from J, and the germline ends sit 13 bases apart. The CDR3 contains 13 residues, cysteine and phenylalanine counted. Solely the CDR3 DNA is kept, with 39 bases framed from the first base. CDR1 is given as SNHLY and CDR2 as FYNNEI, both from the germline V gene.

To prepare the library, multiplex PCR was applied. The sequencer was an Illumina HiSeq 4000. CDR3 regions were amplified by Arm-PCR with iRepertoire HTBI primers to construct TCR beta libraries. Gel purification was performed on PCR products prior to sequencing. The paper's processing steps were these. Across samples, 60 to 75 TRBV and 15 or so TRBJ segments were identified and used for gene usage analysis of CDR3 amino acid clonotypes. COPE and FqMerger were used to merge the filtered high-quality paired reads into contigs. BLAST was used to align contigs to IMGT TRBV, TRBD and TRBJ reference genes, and CDR3 was defined according to IMGT. Any clonotype with a frequency above 0.1% was classified as a highly expanded clone. Shannon entropy was used to measure repertoire diversity, and the Gini coefficient was used to measure V-J evenness. A clonotype was considered public if more than one individual shared it. TCRdb ran its own pipeline on the public reads, namely fastp trimming at Q25 and MiXCR clone calling, and kept in-frame beta chains. CDR3 protein duplicates are merged, each entry listing the most common genes and DNA. TCRdb assigned the V and J calls; the authors' analysis was not used. The sample contains 350,000 to 450,000 distinct CDR3 sequences, 15% of them found a single time. The ten largest account for under 9% of the sample.

These same data were also listed under a study on T cells in Graves' hyperthyroidism and ophthalmopathy. The second paper further reports: Stable Graves' hyperthyroidism was defined as the absence of progression to ophthalmopathy over 18 months of follow-up. Hyperthyroidism patients were newly diagnosed, had a disease duration of under 2 months, and were aged 18 to 65 years. Exclusion was applied to patients with uncontrolled infections, other autoimmune diseases, pregnancy or lactation. Diagnoses relied on clinical symptoms, serum thyroxine and TRAb, thyroid ultrasound and orbital computed tomography. The TCR CDR3 was subjected to a first round of RT-PCR using the HTBI primer set and the Qiagen OneStep RT-PCR kit. Blood samples also contained most of the expanded thyroid clonotypes (frequency above 0.001), which suggests that blood repertoires may reflect thyroid immune responses. A 13 V-J signature model separated ophthalmopathy from stable hyperthyroidism, with over 85% sensitivity and about 81% specificity in cross-validation and 80%/75% in testing. In validation, the model predicted progression to ophthalmopathy with around 71% sensitivity and approximately 74% specificity, a median of about 6 months before onset. A discovery cohort of roughly 96 patients, roughly 43 with Graves' ophthalmopathy and about 58 with stable Graves' hyperthyroidism, was used to find distinguishing TCR V-J signatures. An independent validation cohort of fewer than 20 hyperthyroidism patients and roughly 16 patients who later progressed to ophthalmopathy tested prospective prediction of ophthalmopathy. The 100 or so discovery patients were randomly divided into training and test sets at a 7:3 ratio. In roughly six Graves' hyperthyroidism patients, the study also compared T-cell repertoires from thyroid tissue with T-cell repertoires from blood. After blood sampling, hyperthyroidism patients were treated with methimazole at a starting dose of 30 mg daily, and ophthalmopathy patients were treated with high-dose intravenous methylprednisolone. A second multiplex PCR round built the libraries, followed by size selection and purification. The libraries were sequenced on an Illumina HiSeq2000 using paired-end 100 bp reads. Raw data were processed with SOAPnuke, discarding reads with adapters, uncalled bases, mean Phred below 15, or no exact constant-primer or identifier match. High-quality paired reads were merged with COPE v1.2.5, and unique nucleotide sequences were defined as clonotypes. MiTCR v1.1 was used to align clonotypes to the IMGT TRBV, TRBD and TRBJ reference segments. The analysis was restricted to V-J combinations with a frequency above 0.0001, which together covered 99% to 99.2% of the repertoires. A TCS score was defined as the ratio between F50 (clonal expansion) and ExV (chaos), using BLOSUM62-based TCRdist between CDR3 peptides within each V-J. Welch's t-statistics and random forest reduced around 510 V-J features to roughly 13, which were used in a naive Bayes classifier (R e1071). No statistical method was used to set the sample size in advance, and investigators knew the group allocation. The paper describes TCR Vbeta CDR3 sequencing of around 140 peripheral blood samples, made up of 43 ophthalmopathy patients, 70 to 75 hyperthyroidism patients and about 17 progressor patients.

The clonotype originates from a woman in her forties with Graves disease. Donor details come from another sample of the same person, matched by shared clones. The chain is encoded by TRBV2 joined to TRBJ2-7; the best D guess is TRBD2, with 6 bases matching. This specimen consisted of peripheral blood mononuclear cells (PBMCs), obtained at new diagnosis, from a patient treated with antithyroid drugs. CDR3 protein: CASTPGGNYEQYF. The DNA sequence is TGTGCCAGCACCCCGGGCGGGAACTACGAGCAGTACTTC.